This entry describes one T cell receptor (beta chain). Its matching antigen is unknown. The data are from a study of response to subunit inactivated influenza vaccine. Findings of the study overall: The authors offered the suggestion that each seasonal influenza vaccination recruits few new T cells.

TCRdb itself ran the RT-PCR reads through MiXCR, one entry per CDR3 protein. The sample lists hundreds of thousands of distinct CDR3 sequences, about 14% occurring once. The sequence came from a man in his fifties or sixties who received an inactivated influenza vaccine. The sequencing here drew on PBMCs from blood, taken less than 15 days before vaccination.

The CDR3 DNA reads as TGTGCCAGCAGCCAAGGCCTAGCGGGGCGCCCTGAGCAGTTCTTC. Translating it yields CASSQGLAGRPEQFF. The chain employs TRBV14 and TRBJ2-1; 9 nucleotides align to TRBD2. After removal of 1 base from V and 9 bases from J, the junction contained 7 bases not matched to a gene. Germline CDR1 and CDR2: SGHDN and FVKESK. The CDR3 contains 15 residues. The full variable domain, in which reference TRBV14 and TRBJ2-1 provide the parts outside the CDR3, is EAGVTQFPSHSVIEKGQTVTLRCDPISGHDNLYWYRRVMGKEIKFLLHFVKESKQDESGMPNNRFLAERTGGTYSTLKVQPAELEDSGVYFCASSQGLAGRPEQFFGPGTRLTVL.